Ten or more counts support the clone carrying this TCR beta chain. The record originates from a study of T-cell reconstitution after alpha-beta-depleted transplantation in children. Unique molecular identifiers featured in how the TCRbeta library was prepared. TCRdb used MiXCR to reprocess the PCR reads, holding one entry per CDR3 protein. In the table there are more than 550,000 distinct CDR3 sequences, under 12% of which are singletons. CDR1 and CDR2 from the germline V gene are SGDLS and YYNGEE. V was clipped by 0 bases and J by 0 bases, with 16 bases between them. CDR3 length: 18 amino acids. Sequences were derived from PBMCs from the stem cell graft donor, sampled from the stem cell graft. This sequence joins TRBV9 and TRBJ2-1; D not resolved. The origin of this receptor is a human donor who donated a stem cell graft to a child with acute myeloid leukemia. As DNA, the CDR3 is TGTGCCAGCAGCGTAGAGGTCAGACCTACGAGCTCCTACAATGAGCAGTTCTTC. Protein sequence: CASSVEVRPTSSYNEQFF.